This T cell receptor beta chain was sequenced during a study of cytomegalovirus exposure and HLA in healthy donors. Primers: 60 Vbeta forward and 13 Jbeta reverse. The assay was immunoSEQ multiplex PCR, and TCRdb's table has in-frame clones only and misses some. There are some 95,000 clones in the sample; nearly 80% occur only once, and approximately 4% lies in the top ten. The germline gives CDR1 MGHRA, CDR2 YSYEKL. This CDR3 has 14 amino acids. The V and J ends lost 4 bases and 4 bases, in that order; junction bases with no gene match: 6. The J gene is TRBJ2-7, the V gene TRBV4-1; TRBD2 matches at 8 bases. Material for sequencing was PBMCs. This clonotype was obtained from a woman between 40 and 55 years old in good health and CMV-seropositive. In DNA form, the CDR3 reads TGCGCCAGCAGCCCGGGACTAGGATATTACGAGCAGTACTTC. Amino acids: CASSPGLGYYEQYF.